Listed below are T cell receptor beta chains from one sample, sequenced in a study of blood T cell repertoires in COVID-19. Sequencing used immunoSEQ multiplex PCR; TCRdb keeps in-frame clones, though not all of them. The profile shows 350,000 or so clones, over 75% of them singletons. Sequenced input: PBMCs or T cells enriched from blood (not recorded which). The receptors come from a woman aged 30 to 39 who had recovered from COVID-19. Both conserved end residues are trimmed from each CDR3.

>TRBV7-9
ASSFQGVTNYGYT
>TRBV11-2
ASSLLAGAFTEELF
>TRBV7-9
ASSSPGGGAYGYT
>TRBV6-2/TRBV6-3
ASSWDRRNYGYT
>TRBV7-6
ASSLPLDRGVTDTQY
>TRBV19
ASSPTGVREQY
>TRBV2
ASSEVGGTEAF
>TRBV29-1
SVRGGAYGYT
>TRBV19
ASSKGLAGSYNEQF
>TRBV7-8
ASSIGLAGEELF
>TRBV19
ASTLRGGDSNEQF
>TRBV6-1
ASSGGQGRFSGNTIY
>TRBV2
ASSSQGSNQPQH
>TRBV2
ASNRDRAVGTEAF
>TRBV30
AWSAGGWVHEKLF
>TRBV4-1
ASSQGKTSGSSTDTQY
>TRBV4-1
ASSQARQSSYGYT
>TRBV19
ASSPRGGQPQH
>TRBV19
ASRPLTADTSNYGYT
>TRBV10-3
AISESWTSTDTQY
>TRBV9
ASSVDNTYEQY
>TRBV2
ASSLRGEAF
>TRBV9
ASSATGVDSGNTIY
>TRBV4-2
ASSPRTSGGQGADTQY
>TRBV7-6
ASSLAYPPGQGTYEQY
>TRBV7-2
ASSLADSTNQPQH
>TRBV7-8
ASSYNSGGVGGTEAF
>TRBV5-4
ASSMKSSSYNSPLH
>TRBV5-5
ASSRDQRTDTQY
>TRBV28
ASSFSISYEQY
>TRBV4-3
ASSQMGGNIQY
>TRBV14
ASSGTETNYGYT
>TRBV9
ASSRTGDTDTQY
>TRBV27
ASSARTGTTYEQY
>TRBV11-2
ASSSGQYTGELF
>TRBV24-1
ATSTNRVMQY
>TRBV5-6
ASGGAGQDTQY
>TRBV14
ASSQVRKHGYT
>TRBV2
ASKEVAGASTQY
>TRBV11-3
ASSLQAGGEHSTDTQY
>TRBV11-3
ASSGGGYEQY
>TRBV5-1
ASSLWTPGTEAF
>TRBV2
ASSDWPLNTEAF
>TRBV24-1
ATSDPPGKGEETQY
>TRBV6-6
ASSNPAGGVREQY
>TRBV29-1
SVKGTRNTEAF
>TRBV12-3/TRBV12-4
ASSLDLTDTQY
>TRBV4-1
ASSPRSGQNEQF
>TRBV10-3
AISAGQEGYT
>TRBV9
ASSPGQGLYEQY
>TRBV6-6
ASRKPDSYEQY
>TRBV2
ASRGDGWAKNIQY
>TRBV2
ASSVGQGLEAF
>TRBV13
ASISTPPVHNEQF